A single sample gave rise to the 12 T cell receptor beta chains below, sequenced in a study of Graves' ophthalmopathy and Graves' hyperthyroidism. Amplification of TCR beta CDR3 regions used RNA transcripts. Following a first-round RT-PCR that used HTBI primers, a second-round multiplex PCR was carried out. TCRdb processed the multiplex PCR reads anew with MiXCR; each CDR3 protein has one entry. The sample yields some 520,000 distinct CDR3 sequences, around 15% seen once. The sample was blood. The receptors were sampled from a woman under 40 with Graves' ophthalmopathy.

There are many counts of this clonotype. This chain joins TRBV12-3 or TRBV12-4 and TRBJ1-3, with 9 bases fitting TRBD1. This CDR3 is 15 amino acids long. Trimming at V came to 7 bases and at J to 6 bases, leaving 10 bases not matched to a gene. CDR3 DNA sequence: TGTGCCAGCACCATGAAACAGGGGGCTGAAAACACCATATATTTT. This codes for CASTMKQGAENTIYF.

This clonotype has a count of ten or more. J is TRBJ2-2 and V is TRBV24-1; D perhaps matches TRBD1 (6 bases). Trimming took off 4 bases at V and 4 bases at J, with 18 bases between the two ends. From germline, CDR1 is KGHDR and CDR2 SFDVKD. The CDR3 contains 17 residues. CDR3 nucleotides: TGTGCCACCAGTGAGCTATACTACAGGGTCGGCACCGGGGAGCTGTTTTTT. Translating gives CATSELYYRVGTGELFF.

Many counts were recorded for this clonotype. The rearrangement joins TRBV28 to TRBJ2-7, with TRBD2 identical over 8 bases. Unmatched junction bases numbered 8, after V lost 8 bases and J lost 8 bases. Germline CDR1 MDHEN, CDR2 SYDVKM. The CDR3 spans 12 residues. CDR3 nucleotide sequence: TGTGCCAGCGTAGCGGGGCCTGAGAAGCAGTACTTC. It codes for CASVAGPEKQYF.

This clonotype was seen many times. The chain joins TRBV11-2 to TRBJ2-7; possible D gene TRBD2, 5 bases. Germline CDR1 and CDR2: SGHAT and FQNNGV. The CDR3 length is 14 residues. V was trimmed by 3 bases and J by 0 bases, leaving 9 bases between them. CDR3 bases: TGTGCCAGCAGCTTTTTTGGGAGCTCCTACGAGCAGTACTTC. Its protein product is CASSFFGSSYEQYF.

This clonotype appeared a few times. Its ends do not fully match the called genes, so a read error is possible. V and J are TRBV12-3 or TRBV12-4 and TRBJ2-4, with no clear D. The CDR3 length is 11 residues. The DNA of the CDR3 is TGTGCCAGCACTTTCGGAGACATTAAGTACTTC. Translation: CASTFGDIKYF.

Many counts were recorded for this clonotype. This chain links TRBV12-5 with TRBJ1-5, with TRBD1 as a possible D gene (5 bases). Germline values: CDR1 LGHNT, CDR2 FRNRAP. The CDR3 runs to 14 residues. Trimming shortened V by 2 bases and J by 3 bases, and 8 bases separated the two germline ends. In nucleotides, the CDR3 is TGTGCTAGTGGTTTGTGGGGCCCCAATCAGCCCCAGCATTTT. Residues: CASGLWGPNQPQHF.

Many counts were recorded for this clonotype. The chain couples TRBV28 to TRBJ2-5; a weak D match, TRBD1 (6 bases). The CDR3 spans 15 residues. From germline, CDR1 is MDHEN and CDR2 SYDVKM. Trimming removed 6 bases from V and 5 bases from J, with 19 bases in between. CDR3: CASRTLQGLGETQYF. DNA of the CDR3: TGTGCCAGCAGGACCCTACAGGGCCTCGGGGAGACCCAGTACTTC. Combining the CDR3 with reference TRBV28 and TRBJ2-5 gives the whole variable domain DVKVTQSSRYLVKRTGEKVFLECVQDMDHENMFWYRQDPGLGLRLIYFSYDVKMKEKGDIPEGYSVSREKKERFSLILESASTNQTSMYLCASRTLQGLGETQYFGPGTRLLVL.

This clonotype was counted ten times or more. The chain recombines TRBV6-1 with TRBJ1-6, with D unresolved. Trimming left V 1 base short and J 15 bases short, with 13 bases between. Looked up from germline, CDR1 is MNHNS and CDR2 is SASEGT. The CDR3 runs 13 residues. The DNA of the CDR3 is TGTGCCAGCAGTGAAGATCAGGTCATCCACCTCCACTTT. Amino acids: CASSEDQVIHLHF.

In this sample, this clonotype turned up many times. The chain joins TRBV18 to TRBJ2-4, with D tentatively TRBD2 (5 bases). The CDR3 is 13 residues long. The V and J ends lost 0 bases and 8 bases respectively, with 8 bases between them. Germline CDR1 and CDR2: KGHSH and LQKENI. CDR3 sequence (DNA): TGTGCCAGCTCACCACCGTTGGAGGACATTCAGTACTTC. This encodes CASSPPLEDIQYF.

In this sample, this clonotype turned up many times. The CDR3 here is CASSLQGGSEAFF. The CDR3 DNA follows: TGTGCCAGCAGCTTACAGGGTGGATCTGAAGCTTTCTTT. The chain combines TRBV11-3 with TRBJ1-1, with a possible D match to TRBD1 (5 bases). The CDR3 has 13 residues. Deletions cut 2 bases from V and 6 bases from J, with 10 bases between. The germline V gene encodes CDR1 SGHNT and CDR2 YENEEA.

This clonotype was seen ten or more times. This sequence joins TRBV20-1 and TRBJ2-7; 10 positions match TRBD2. Germline CDR1 DFQATT, CDR2 SNEGSKA (reference sequence). The CDR3 length is 17 residues. V lost 5 bases to trimming and J lost 5 bases; unmatched junction nucleotides: 18. As DNA, the CDR3 is TGCAGTGCTCGAGGGACACCTACTCTAGCGGGAGTTGACGAGCAGTACTTC. Its translation is CSARGTPTLAGVDEQYF.

This clonotype occurred many times. Here the CDR3 reads CSGEGHYGYTF. Written as DNA, the CDR3 is TGCAGCGGGGAGGGCCACTATGGCTACACCTTC. This chain links TRBV29-1 with TRBJ1-2; D is undetermined. V lost 7 bases and J 3 bases, leaving 9 bases between the germline ends. Germline V gene data show CDR1 as SQVTM and CDR2 as ANQGSEA. The CDR3 is 11 amino acids.